The present T cell receptor beta chain was sequenced within a study of T cell responses to AZD1222 COVID-19 vaccine. As for the study in general: Samples with a second dose at about 4 or about 12 weeks were pooled together. Broader study findings: Two AZD1222 doses significantly raised spike-specific TCR breadth and depth over controls. Donors were largely white British and mainly female; clonal diversity was possibly underestimated. No day 14 peak samples; only post-peak repertoires were characterized.

The CDR3 consists of 13 residues. Germline V lookup: CDR1 SGDLS, CDR2 YYNGEE. Between the trimmed V and J ends, which lost 9 bases and 6 bases, there was a span of 18 bases. TCRdb's table, derived via immunoSEQ multiplex PCR, lists solely in-frame clones and lacks some. The sample holds more than 95,000 clones; 90% to 95% are singletons and the top ten take over 2.5%. Details on this clone: The target antigen is unknown.

This TCR was recovered from an adult in good health. V is TRBV9 and J is TRBJ1-1, with D hard to call. Source: peripheral blood, taken on day 0 of AZD1222 vaccination. CDR3 coding DNA: TGTGCCACGGCACATGATTCTGCCTCTGAAGCTTTCTTT. The encoded protein is CATAHDSASEAFF. The full variable domain, its missing parts supplied by reference TRBV9 and TRBJ1-1, is DSGVTQTPKHLITATGQRVTLRCSPRSGDLSVYWYQQSLDQGLQFLIQYYNGEERAKGNILERFSAQQFPDLHSELNLSSLELGDSALYFCATAHDSASEAFFGQGTRLTVV.